This paragraph covers one T cell receptor (beta chain) sequence. Original handling: Amplification of reference gene primers was used by the study to estimate nucleated cell counts. TCRdb's table, derived via immunoSEQ multiplex PCR, lists solely in-frame clones and lacks some. That table supplies the V and J calls and clone size; D and trimming were determined from the DNA. This table has roughly 65,000 clones, about three quarters appearing once. The data derive from a study of blood T cell repertoires in COVID-19. Study-level background: Italy, Spain and the United States were the sources of the convalescent and acute COVID-19 samples. Nucleic acid was either cDNA or gDNA, and it came from T cells, B-cell-depleted T cells, or PBMCs.

The CDR3 extends over 12 amino acids. The chain recombines TRBV12-2 with TRBJ1-2; the tabulated D call, TRBD1, remains unverified against the DNA. TRBV12-2 represents a pseudogene. This TCR was sampled from a human donor in a cohort sampled during active COVID-19. The specimen sequenced was peripheral blood. For the CDR3, the DNA is TGTGCAAGTCGCCGGACAGGAGAGGGCTACACCTTC. Translated: CASRRTGEGYTF.